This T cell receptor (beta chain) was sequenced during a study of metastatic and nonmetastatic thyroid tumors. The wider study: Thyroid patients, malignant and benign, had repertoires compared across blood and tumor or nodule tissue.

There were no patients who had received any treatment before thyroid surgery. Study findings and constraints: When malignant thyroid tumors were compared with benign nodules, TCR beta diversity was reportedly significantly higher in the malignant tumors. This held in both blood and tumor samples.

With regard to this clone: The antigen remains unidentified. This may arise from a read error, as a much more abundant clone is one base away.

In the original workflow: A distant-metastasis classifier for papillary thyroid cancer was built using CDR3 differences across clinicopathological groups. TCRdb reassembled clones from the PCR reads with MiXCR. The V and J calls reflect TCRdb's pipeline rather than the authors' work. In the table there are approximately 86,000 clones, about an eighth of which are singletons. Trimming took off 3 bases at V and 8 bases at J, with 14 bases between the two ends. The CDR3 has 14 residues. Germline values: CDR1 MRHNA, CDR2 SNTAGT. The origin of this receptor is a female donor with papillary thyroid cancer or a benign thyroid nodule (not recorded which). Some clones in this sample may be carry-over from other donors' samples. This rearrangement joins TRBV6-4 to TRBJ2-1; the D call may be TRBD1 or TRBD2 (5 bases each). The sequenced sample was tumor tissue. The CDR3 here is CASSERGARDEQFF. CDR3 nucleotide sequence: TGTGCCAGCAGTGAAAGGGGAGCTAGGGATGAGCAGTTCTTC.